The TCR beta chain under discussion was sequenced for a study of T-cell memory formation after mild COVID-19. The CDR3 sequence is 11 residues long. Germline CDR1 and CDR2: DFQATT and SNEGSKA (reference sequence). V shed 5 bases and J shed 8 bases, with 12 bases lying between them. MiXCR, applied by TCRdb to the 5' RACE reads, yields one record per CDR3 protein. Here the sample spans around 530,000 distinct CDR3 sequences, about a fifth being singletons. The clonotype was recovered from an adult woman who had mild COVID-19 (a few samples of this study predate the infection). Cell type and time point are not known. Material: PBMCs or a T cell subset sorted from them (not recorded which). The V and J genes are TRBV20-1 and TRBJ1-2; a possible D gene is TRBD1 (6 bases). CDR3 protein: CSAGQNPGYTF. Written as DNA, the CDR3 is TGCAGTGCTGGACAGAATCCCGGCTACACCTTC.